The 18 T cell receptor beta chains in this list originate from one sample, sequenced in a study of OX40 agonist ivuxolimab in advanced cancers. The assay was immunoSEQ multiplex PCR, and TCRdb's table has in-frame clones only and misses some. The table records approximately 74,000 clones, 90% to 95% of them present only once. The sequences come from CD4+ or CD8+ T cells sorted from blood, collected in a trial of the OX40 agonist ivuxolimab. The receptors derive from an adult with an advanced solid tumor such as melanoma, head and neck, liver or kidney cancer.

This clone was picked up a small number of times. V gene TRBV13 combines with J gene TRBJ2-3; possibly TRBD1 for D (6 bases). The CDR3 runs 14 residues. CDR1 is PRHDT and CDR2 is FYEKMQ in the germline V gene (reference sequence). Trimming took off 0 bases at V and 6 bases at J, with 10 bases between the two ends. Here the CDR3 DNA reads TGTGCCAGCAGCTTAGGGGGGGCCGTGGATACGCAGTATTTT. Encoded protein: CASSLGGAVDTQYF. Complete variable domain (other parts from reference TRBV13 and TRBJ2-3): AAGVIQSPRHLIKEKRETATLKCYPIPRHDTVYWYQQGPGQDPQFLISFYEKMQSDKGSIPDRFSAQQFSDYHSELNMSSLELGDSALYFCASSLGGAVDTQYFGPGTRLTVL.

This clone was seen a handful of times. The chain joins TRBV7-9 to TRBJ2-7; D may be TRBD2 (6 bases). V was shortened by 3 bases and J by 3 bases, with 15 bases between the two germline ends. This CDR3 comprises 15 residues. The germline V gene encodes CDR1 SEHNR and CDR2 FQNEAQ (reference sequence). Here the CDR3 reads CASSLGLGEDYEQYF. CDR3 bases: TGTGCCAGCAGCTTGGGATTGGGGGAGGACTACGAGCAGTACTTC.

This chain joins TRBV29-1 and TRBJ2-2, with D unresolved. The ends were cut back, 3 bases at V and 0 bases at J, with 11 bases in the middle. Per germline, CDR1 SQVTM and CDR2 ANQGSEA. The CDR3 runs to 15 residues. The CDR3 region is CSVETPASNTGELFF. DNA of the CDR3: TGCAGCGTTGAGACACCTGCTTCGAACACCGGGGAGCTGTTTTTT.

The rearrangement links TRBV6-5 to TRBJ2-7, with D unresolved. This CDR3 has 13 amino acids. CDR1 and CDR2 (germline): MNHEY, SVGAGI. V lost 2 bases, J lost 6 bases, and 11 bases lay in between. The CDR3 region is CASSYQSWGEQYF. Written as DNA, the CDR3 is TGTGCCAGCAGTTACCAATCCTGGGGCGAGCAGTACTTC.

This chain connects TRBV6-5 to TRBJ2-1; no clear D gene. Germline V gene data show CDR1 as MNHEY and CDR2 as SVGAGI. The V and J ends lost 6 bases and 3 bases respectively, with 12 bases between them. The CDR3 is 14 amino acids. The CDR3 loop reads CASRGPPNYNEQFF. CDR3 DNA: TGTGCCAGCAGGGGTCCTCCTAACTACAATGAGCAGTTCTTC.

The chain couples TRBV19 to TRBJ1-2, with 9 positions matching TRBD1. The CDR3 covers 15 residues. The ends lost 3 bases at V and 3 bases at J; junction bases unmatched: 5. Germline V CDR1 and CDR2: LNHDA, SQIVND (reference sequence). The CDR3 sequence is CASSMTTGGYYGYTF. The CDR3 DNA reads TGTGCCAGTAGTATGACAACAGGGGGCTACTATGGCTACACCTTC.

This sequence joins TRBV5-1 and TRBJ1-2; D gene uncertain. Germline V CDR1 and CDR2: SGHRS, YFSETQ. The CDR3 contains 11 residues. V was pared by 2 bases and J by 7 bases, with 6 bases between. The CDR3 loop is CASSFESGYTF. As DNA, the CDR3 is TGCGCCAGCAGCTTTGAAAGTGGCTACACCTTC.

This clone was detected once. J is TRBJ2-2 and V is TRBV7-6; D unclear. CDR1 SGHVS and CDR2 FNYEAQ come from the germline V gene. The V gene lost 1 base and the J gene lost 5 bases, with 5 bases spanning the gap. The CDR3 is 13 residues long. The CDR3 is CASSLGGTGELFF. The CDR3 DNA follows: TGTGCCAGCAGCTTAGGGGGTACCGGGGAGCTGTTTTTT.

This rearrangement joins TRBV4-3 to TRBJ2-1, with D perhaps TRBD1 (6 bases). V lost 2 bases and J lost 9, with 8 bases in between. The CDR3 sequence is 12 residues long. The germline CDR1 and CDR2 sequences are LGHNA and YSLEER. The CDR3 spells CASSQNRVEQFF. The CDR3 nucleotides are TGCGCCAGCAGCCAAAACAGGGTTGAGCAGTTCTTC.

The chain joins TRBV28 to TRBJ1-1; D remains unclear. V was clipped by 1 base and J by 4 bases, with 16 bases between them. The CDR3 is made up of 16 amino acids. Germline-derived CDR1 and CDR2 are MDHEN and SYDVKM. The CDR3 spells CASSLSGRTLRTEAFF. The CDR3 DNA reads as TGTGCCAGCAGTTTATCGGGCCGAACCTTGCGCACTGAAGCTTTCTTT.

CDR3 sequence reads: CASSFSYRGPDTQYF. In nucleotides, the CDR3 is TGTGCCAGCAGCTTCTCATACAGGGGTCCAGATACGCAGTATTTT. The rearrangement uses TRBV11-3 and TRBJ2-3; 7 nucleotides line up with TRBD1. Germline assignment: CDR1 SGHNT and CDR2 YENEEA. This CDR3 contains 15 residues. J gave up 4 bases and V 3 bases, and 7 bases lay outside the gene matches.

The chain carries TRBV29-1 and TRBJ2-1; TRBD1 matches 8 bases. The V gene's germline CDR1 is SQVTM and CDR2 ANQGSEA. J gave up 9 bases and V 0 bases, and 10 bases lay outside the gene matches. The length of the CDR3 is 15 residues. The CDR3 region has the DNA TGCAGCGTTGAAGATATTGACAGGGGATGGTTTGAGCAGTTCTTC. This translates into CSVEDIDRGWFEQFF.

This clone was observed a few times. The chain has TRBV13 and TRBJ2-1; 8 positions match TRBD2. The CDR3 has 16 residues. Trimming at V came to 7 bases and at J to 4 bases, leaving 12 bases not matched to a gene. Germline loops: CDR1 PRHDT, CDR2 FYEKMQ (reference sequence). CDR3 protein: CASTSRVAGRYNEQFF. In nucleotides, the CDR3 is TGTGCCAGCACCTCCAGGGTAGCGGGGCGGTACAATGAGCAGTTCTTC.

The J gene is TRBJ1-1, the V gene TRBV27, with D perhaps matching TRBD1 (6 bases). CDR3 length equals 14 residues. Germline V gene lookup returns CDR1 MNHEY and CDR2 SMNVEV (reference sequence). Trimming stripped 5 bases from V and 3 bases from J, with 13 bases between. The CDR3, as DNA: TGTGCCAGCAGTACAGGGTCGGGGGACACTGAAGCTTTCTTT. It is translated as CASSTGSGDTEAFF.

The chain joins TRBV27 to TRBJ2-5; TRBD2 matches at 7 bases. This CDR3 has 15 residues. Germline V lookup: CDR1 MNHEY, CDR2 SMNVEV (reference sequence). The J segment lost 5 bases and the V segment lost 4 bases, leaving 10 bases of the junction unmatched. The CDR3 DNA reads as TGTGCCAGCAGTTATCAGGCCGGGGGGTATGAGACCCAGTACTTC. Translation gives CASSYQAGGYETQYF.

The gene calls are TRBV10-3 and TRBJ1-1; 8 bases match TRBD1. Germline V gene data show CDR1 as ENHRY and CDR2 as SYGVKD. Losses at the gene ends were 4 bases for V and 1 base for J; bases not matched to a gene: 2. The CDR3 runs 14 residues. The DNA for the CDR3 is TGTGCCATCAGTGGCGGACAGGGGAACACTGAAGCTTTCTTT. Protein sequence: CAISGGQGNTEAFF.

The rearrangement joins TRBV28 to TRBJ2-1; TRBD2 agrees at 12 bases. Germline lookup yields CDR1 MDHEN and CDR2 SYDVKM. Trimming removed 6 bases from V and 1 base from J; junction bases left unmatched: 13. This CDR3 has 19 residues. The CDR3 nucleotides are TGTGCCAGCAGATACGAGCCCTTACTAGCGGGAGGTTCCTACAATGAGCAGTTCTTC. It specifies CASRYEPLLAGGSYNEQFF.

The chain carries TRBV27 and TRBJ2-7, with 8 bases identical to TRBD2. The junction had 9 bases not matched to a gene; V was cut back by 8 bases and J by 3 bases. Germline V gene data show CDR1 as MNHEY and CDR2 as SMNVEV (reference sequence). The CDR3 runs 14 residues. The CDR3 DNA reads TGTGCCAGCTGCCTGCGGGAGGACGGCTACGAGCAGTACTTC. Its protein is CASCLREDGYEQYF.